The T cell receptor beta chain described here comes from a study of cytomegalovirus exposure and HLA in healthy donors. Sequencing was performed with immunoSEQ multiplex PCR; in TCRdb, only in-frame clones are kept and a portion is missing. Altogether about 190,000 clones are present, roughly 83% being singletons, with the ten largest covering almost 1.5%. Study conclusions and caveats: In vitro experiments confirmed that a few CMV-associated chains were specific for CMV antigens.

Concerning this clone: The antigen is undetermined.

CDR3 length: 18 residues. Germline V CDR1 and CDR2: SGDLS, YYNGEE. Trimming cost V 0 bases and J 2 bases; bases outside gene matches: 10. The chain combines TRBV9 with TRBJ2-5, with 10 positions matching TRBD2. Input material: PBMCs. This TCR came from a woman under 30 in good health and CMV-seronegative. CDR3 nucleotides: TGTGCCAGCAGCGTAGCTACGGCTAGCGGGAGTCTTCAAGAGACCCAGTACTTC. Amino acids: CASSVATASGSLQETQYF.